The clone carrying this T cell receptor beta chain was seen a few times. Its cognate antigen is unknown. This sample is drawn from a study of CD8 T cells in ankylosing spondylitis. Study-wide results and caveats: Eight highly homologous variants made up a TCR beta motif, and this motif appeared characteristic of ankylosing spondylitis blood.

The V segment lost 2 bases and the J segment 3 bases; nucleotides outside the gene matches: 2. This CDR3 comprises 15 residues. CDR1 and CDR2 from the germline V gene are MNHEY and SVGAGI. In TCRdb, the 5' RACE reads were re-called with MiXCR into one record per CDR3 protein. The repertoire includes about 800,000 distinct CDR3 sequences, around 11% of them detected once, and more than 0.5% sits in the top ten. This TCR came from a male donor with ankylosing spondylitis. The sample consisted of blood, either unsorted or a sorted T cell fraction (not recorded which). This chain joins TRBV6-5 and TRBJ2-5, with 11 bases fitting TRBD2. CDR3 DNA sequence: TGTGCCAGCAGTTACCTGGGACTAGCGGAAGAGACCCAGTACTTC. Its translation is CASSYLGLAEETQYF.